This T cell receptor (beta chain) was captured in a study of CD8 T cells in Susac syndrome. An amount of RNA that ranged from roughly 0.5 to 1 ug was reverse transcribed with random hexamers. Multiplex immunoSEQ PCR targeted 54 Vbeta and 13 Jbeta TCR beta segments. TCRdb re-analysed the immunoSEQ multiplex PCR reads in MiXCR, keeping a single row per CDR3 protein. The data contain roughly 120,000 distinct CDR3 sequences, 85% to 95% of them singletons. Trimming shortened V by 11 bases and J by 8 bases, and 15 bases separated the two germline ends. This CDR3 is built from 11 residues. Germline V gives CDR1 SNHLY, CDR2 FYNNEI. TCR beta sequences were obtained from blood CD8+ and CD4+ T cells. FACS was used to enrich TEMRA cells, whereas the CD8+ and CD4+ T cells were obtained by negative isolation.

Source material: CD4+ T cells from PBMCs. The origin of this receptor is a human donor with multiple sclerosis. J is TRBJ1-1 and V is TRBV2; D is undetermined. CDR3 sequence reads: CASTPREEAFF. CDR3 nucleotide sequence: TGTGCCTCTACCCCCCGGGAGGAAGCTTTCTTT.